This record covers a single T cell receptor (beta chain). Its antigen is as yet unknown. Germline CDR1 is MNHEY and CDR2 is SVGAGI. J was trimmed by 4 bases and V by 6 bases; bases with no gene match: 4. The CDR3 is 13 amino acids. The sample originates from a study of cytomegalovirus exposure and HLA in healthy donors. Study findings and constraints: Despite most TCR sequences being rare, some public TCRs occurred in many donors. In a later analysis, first-cohort TCR clusters were found to tend to co-occur in the approximately 120 validation repertoires.

Only in-frame clones appear in the TCRdb table, and some are missing; sequencing was by immunoSEQ multiplex PCR. The sample lists about 200,000 clones; roughly three quarters were seen once. The rearrangement uses TRBV6-5 and TRBJ2-3; 7 nucleotides agree with TRBD2. The sequence derives from a woman under 40 in good health and CMV-seronegative. Sequencing input: PBMCs. The CDR3 sequence: CASSRGGADTQYF. Here the CDR3 DNA reads TGTGCCAGCAGCCGTGGGGGGGCAGATACGCAGTATTTT.